This T cell receptor (beta chain) was recorded in a study of CD4 T cells in relation to SARS-CoV-2 and coronaviruses. Naive and memory CD4+ T cells were separated from cryopreserved PBMCs. Of note for this clone: Its specificity is not known.

CDR1 is SNHLY, CDR2 FYNNEI, per germline. The junction had 15 bases not matched to a gene; V was cut back by 3 bases and J by 0 bases. The CDR3 is 19 residues long. Assay used: immunoSEQ multiplex PCR; TCRdb lists only in-frame clones, some missing. The table includes tens of thousands of clones, roughly four fifths detected once. This receptor was identified in an adult with COVID-19. V is TRBV2 and J is TRBJ2-3; 7 bases are a match to TRBD2. What was sequenced was memory CD4+ T cells from PBMCs, cultured in vitro. CDR3 amino acids: CASSEFPAGSTSSTDTQYF. The CDR3 coding sequence is TGTGCCAGCAGTGAGTTTCCAGCGGGATCAACCAGTAGCACAGATACGCAGTATTTT.